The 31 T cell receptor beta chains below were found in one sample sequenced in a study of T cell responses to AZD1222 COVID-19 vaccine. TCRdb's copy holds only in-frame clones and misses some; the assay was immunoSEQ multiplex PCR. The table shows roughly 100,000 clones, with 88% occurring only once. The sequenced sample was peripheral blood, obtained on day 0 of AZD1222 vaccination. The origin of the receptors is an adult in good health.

CDR3 protein: CSASKGQRAEAFF. The CDR3, as DNA: TGCAGTGCTAGTAAGGGACAGAGGGCTGAAGCTTTCTTT. The chain recombines TRBV20-1 with TRBJ1-1, with 7 bases fitting TRBD1. Germline V gene sequence: CDR1 DFQATT, CDR2 SNEGSKA (reference sequence). The CDR3 runs to 13 residues. V dropped 3 bases and J dropped 6; count of bases not matched to a gene: 7.

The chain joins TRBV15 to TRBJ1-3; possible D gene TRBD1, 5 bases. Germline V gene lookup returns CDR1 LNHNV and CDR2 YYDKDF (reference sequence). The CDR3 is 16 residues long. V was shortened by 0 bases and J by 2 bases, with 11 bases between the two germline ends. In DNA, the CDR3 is TGTGCCACCAGCAGAGATCCCAGGGAGGCTGGAAACACCATATATTTT. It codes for CATSRDPREAGNTIYF. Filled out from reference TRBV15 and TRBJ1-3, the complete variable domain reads DAMVIQNPRYQVTQFGKPVTLSCSQTLNHNVMYWYQQKSSQAPKLLFHYYDKDFNNEADTPDNFQSRRPNTSFCFLDIRSPGLGDTAMYLCATSRDPREAGNTIYFGEGSWLTVV.

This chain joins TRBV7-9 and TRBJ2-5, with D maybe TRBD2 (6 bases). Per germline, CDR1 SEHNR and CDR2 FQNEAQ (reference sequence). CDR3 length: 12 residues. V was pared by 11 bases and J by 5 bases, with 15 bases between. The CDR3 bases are TGTGCCCAAGAGGGCGGGGAGGAGACCCAGTACTTC. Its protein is CAQEGGEETQYF.

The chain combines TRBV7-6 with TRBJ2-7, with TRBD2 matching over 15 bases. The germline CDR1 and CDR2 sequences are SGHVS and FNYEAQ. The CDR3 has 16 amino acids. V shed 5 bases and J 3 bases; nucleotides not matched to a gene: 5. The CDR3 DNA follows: TGTGCCAGCAGCCCAGGACTAGCGGGAGGGGGCTACGAGCAGTACTTC. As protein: CASSPGLAGGGYEQYF. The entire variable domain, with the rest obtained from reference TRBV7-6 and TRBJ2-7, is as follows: GAGVSQSPRYKVTKRGQDVALRCDPISGHVSLYWYRQALGQGPEFLTYFNYEAQQDKSGLPNDRFSAERPEGSISTLTIQRTEQRDSAMYRCASSPGLAGGGYEQYFGPGTRLTVT.

Here the CDR3 DNA reads TGTGCCAGCAGCCCGAGCGGCAGCCACCAAGAGACCCAGTACTTC. Translation gives CASSPSGSHQETQYF. The V and J genes are TRBV7-9 and TRBJ2-5, with a tentative D call TRBD2 (5 bases). The CDR3 loop spans 15 amino acids. Trimming took 5 bases from V and 0 from J, leaving 13 bases between them. CDR1 and CDR2 (germline): SEHNR, FQNEAQ (reference sequence).

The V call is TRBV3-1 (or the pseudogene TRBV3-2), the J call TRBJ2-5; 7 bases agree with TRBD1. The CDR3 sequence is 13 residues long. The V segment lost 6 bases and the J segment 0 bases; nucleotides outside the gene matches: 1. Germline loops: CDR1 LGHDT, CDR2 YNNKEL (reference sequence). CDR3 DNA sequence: TGTGCCAGCAGAGGGACAGACCAAGAGACCCAGTACTTC. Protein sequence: CASRGTDQETQYF.

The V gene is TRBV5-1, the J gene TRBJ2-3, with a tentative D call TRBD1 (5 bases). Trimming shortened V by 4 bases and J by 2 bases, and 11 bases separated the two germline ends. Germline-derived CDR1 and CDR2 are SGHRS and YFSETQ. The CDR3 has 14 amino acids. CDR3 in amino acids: CASSDRQTTDTQYF. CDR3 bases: TGCGCCAGCAGCGACCGACAGACCACAGATACGCAGTATTTT.

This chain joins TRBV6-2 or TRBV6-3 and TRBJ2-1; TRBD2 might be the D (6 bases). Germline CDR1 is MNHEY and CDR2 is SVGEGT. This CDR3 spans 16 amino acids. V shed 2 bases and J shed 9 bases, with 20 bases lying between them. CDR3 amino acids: CASSYGFGGSSTEQFF. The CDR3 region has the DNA TGTGCCAGCAGTTACGGGTTTGGGGGGAGTAGCACTGAGCAGTTCTTC.

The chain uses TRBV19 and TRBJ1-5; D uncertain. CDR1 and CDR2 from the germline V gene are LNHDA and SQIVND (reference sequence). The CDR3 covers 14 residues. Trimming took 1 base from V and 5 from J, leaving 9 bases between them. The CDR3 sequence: CASSIAQPHQPQHF. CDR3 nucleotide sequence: TGTGCCAGTAGTATAGCCCAGCCTCATCAGCCCCAGCATTTT.

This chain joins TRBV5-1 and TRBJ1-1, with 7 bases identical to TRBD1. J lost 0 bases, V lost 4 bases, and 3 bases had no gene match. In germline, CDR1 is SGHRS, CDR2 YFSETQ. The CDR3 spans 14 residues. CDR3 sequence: CASSQTGLNTEAFF. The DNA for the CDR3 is TGCGCCAGCAGCCAGACAGGGCTGAACACTGAAGCTTTCTTT.

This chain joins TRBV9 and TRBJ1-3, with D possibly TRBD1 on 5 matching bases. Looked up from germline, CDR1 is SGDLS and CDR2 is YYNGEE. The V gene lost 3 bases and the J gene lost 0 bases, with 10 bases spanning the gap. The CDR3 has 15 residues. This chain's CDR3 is CASSETGASGNTIYF. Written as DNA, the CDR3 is TGTGCCAGCAGCGAGACCGGGGCCTCTGGAAACACCATATATTTT.

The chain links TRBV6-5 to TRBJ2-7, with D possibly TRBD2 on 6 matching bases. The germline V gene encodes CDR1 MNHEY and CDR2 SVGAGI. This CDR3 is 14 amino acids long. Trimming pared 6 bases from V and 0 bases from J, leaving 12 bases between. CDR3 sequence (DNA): TGTGCCAGCAGAAGGAGCGGGCCCTCCTACGAGCAGTACTTC. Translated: CASRRSGPSYEQYF.

CDR3 sequence reads: CASSGAGRETQYF. The CDR3 DNA reads TGTGCCAGCAGCGGGGCGGGGAGGGAGACCCAGTACTTC. V and J are TRBV2 and TRBJ2-5; weak D call: TRBD2 (6 bases). V dropped 6 bases and J dropped 5 bases, with 13 bases sitting between them. The germline V gene encodes CDR1 SNHLY and CDR2 FYNNEI. The CDR3 consists of 13 residues. Full variable domain (remainder filled in from reference TRBV2 and TRBJ2-5): EPEVTQTPSHQVTQMGQEVILRCVPISNHLYFYWYRQILGQKVEFLVSFYNNEISEKSEIFDDQFSVERPDGSNFTLKIRSTKLEDSAMYFCASSGAGRETQYFGPGTRLLVL.

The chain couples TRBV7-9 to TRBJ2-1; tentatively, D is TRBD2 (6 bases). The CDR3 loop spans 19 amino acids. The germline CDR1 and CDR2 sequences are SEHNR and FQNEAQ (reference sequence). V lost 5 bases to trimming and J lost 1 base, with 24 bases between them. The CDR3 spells CASSAGRDLAELSYNEQFF. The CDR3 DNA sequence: TGTGCCAGCAGCGCAGGCAGGGACTTAGCGGAGTTATCCTACAATGAGCAGTTCTTC.

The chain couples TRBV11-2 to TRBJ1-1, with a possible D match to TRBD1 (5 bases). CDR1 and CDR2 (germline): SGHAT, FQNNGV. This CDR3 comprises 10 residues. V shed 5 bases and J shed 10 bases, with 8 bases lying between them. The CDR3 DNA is TGTGCCAGCAGCCAGGGTCGAGCTTTCTTT. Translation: CASSQGRAFF.

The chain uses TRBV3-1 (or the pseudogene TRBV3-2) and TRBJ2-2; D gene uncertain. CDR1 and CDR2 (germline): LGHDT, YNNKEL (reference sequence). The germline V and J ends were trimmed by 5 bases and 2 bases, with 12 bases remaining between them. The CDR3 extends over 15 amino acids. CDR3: CASSFQIRNTGELFF. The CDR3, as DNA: TGTGCCAGCAGCTTTCAAATTAGAAACACCGGGGAGCTGTTTTTT.

The CDR3 nucleotides read TGCGCCAGCTTCCAAGGTGGCGGGGAGCTGTTTTTT. As protein: CASFQGGGELFF. The chain uses TRBV5-1 and TRBJ2-2, with D uncertain. Trimming removed 7 bases at V and 7 bases at J, with 11 bases between. Germline V gene lookup returns CDR1 SGHRS and CDR2 YFSETQ. CDR3 size: 12 residues.

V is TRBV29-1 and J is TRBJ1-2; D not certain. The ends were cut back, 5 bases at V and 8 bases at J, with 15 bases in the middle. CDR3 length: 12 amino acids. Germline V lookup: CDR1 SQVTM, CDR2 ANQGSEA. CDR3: CSVSNIAGGYTF. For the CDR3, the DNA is TGCAGCGTTTCGAATATAGCGGGCGGCTACACCTTC.

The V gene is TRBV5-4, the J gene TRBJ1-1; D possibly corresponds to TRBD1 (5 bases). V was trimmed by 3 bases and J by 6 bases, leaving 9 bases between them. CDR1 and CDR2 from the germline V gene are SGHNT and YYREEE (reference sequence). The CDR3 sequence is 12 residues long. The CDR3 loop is CASSSTGPEAFF. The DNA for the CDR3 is TGTGCCAGCAGCTCAACAGGACCTGAAGCTTTCTTT.

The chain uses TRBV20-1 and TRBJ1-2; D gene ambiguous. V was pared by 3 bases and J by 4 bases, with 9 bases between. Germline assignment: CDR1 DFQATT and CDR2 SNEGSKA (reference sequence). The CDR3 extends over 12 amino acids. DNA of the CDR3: TGCAGTGCTAGTTTCGAATTCTATGGCTACACCTTC. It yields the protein CSASFEFYGYTF.

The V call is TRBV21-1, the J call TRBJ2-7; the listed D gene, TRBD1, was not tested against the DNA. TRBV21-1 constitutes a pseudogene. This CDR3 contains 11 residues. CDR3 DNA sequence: TGTGCCAGCAGCACAGCCGGAGACAGGTACTTC. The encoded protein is CASSTAGDRYF.

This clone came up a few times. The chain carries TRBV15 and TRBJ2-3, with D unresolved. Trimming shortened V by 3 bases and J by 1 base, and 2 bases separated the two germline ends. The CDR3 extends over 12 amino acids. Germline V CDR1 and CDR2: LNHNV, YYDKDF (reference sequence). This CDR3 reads CATSSGTDTQYF. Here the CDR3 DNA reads TGTGCCACCAGCAGCGGCACAGATACGCAGTATTTT.

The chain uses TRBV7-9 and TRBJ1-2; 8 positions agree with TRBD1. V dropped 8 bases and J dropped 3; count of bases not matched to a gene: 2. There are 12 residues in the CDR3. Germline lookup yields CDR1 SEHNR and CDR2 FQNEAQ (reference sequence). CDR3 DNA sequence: TGTGCCAGCGGACAGGGTGACTATGGCTACACCTTC. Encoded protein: CASGQGDYGYTF.

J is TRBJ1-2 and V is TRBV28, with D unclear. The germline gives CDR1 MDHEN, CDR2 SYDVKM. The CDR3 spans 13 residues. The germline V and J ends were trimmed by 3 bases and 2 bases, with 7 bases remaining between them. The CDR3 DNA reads TGTGCCAGCAGTTTGCTGGGCAACTATGGCTACACCTTC. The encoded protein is CASSLLGNYGYTF.

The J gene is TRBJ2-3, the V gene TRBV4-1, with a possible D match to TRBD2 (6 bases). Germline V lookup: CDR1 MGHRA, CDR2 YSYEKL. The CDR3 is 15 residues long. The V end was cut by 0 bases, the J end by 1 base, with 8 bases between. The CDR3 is CASSQDLAGTDTQYF. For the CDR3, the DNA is TGCGCCAGCAGCCAAGATTTAGCGGGCACAGATACGCAGTATTTT.

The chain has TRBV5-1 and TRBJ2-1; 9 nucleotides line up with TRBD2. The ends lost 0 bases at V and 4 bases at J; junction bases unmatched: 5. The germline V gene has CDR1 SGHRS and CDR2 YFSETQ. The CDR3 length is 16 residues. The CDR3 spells CASSLALTSGYNEQFF. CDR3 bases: TGCGCCAGCAGCTTGGCATTGACTAGCGGATACAATGAGCAGTTCTTC. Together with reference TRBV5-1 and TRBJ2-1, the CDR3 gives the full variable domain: KAGVTQTPRYLIKTRGQQVTLSCSPISGHRSVSWYQQTPGQGLQFLFEYFSETQRNKGNFPGRFSGRQFSNSRSEMNVSTLELGDSALYLCASSLALTSGYNEQFFGPGTRLTVL.

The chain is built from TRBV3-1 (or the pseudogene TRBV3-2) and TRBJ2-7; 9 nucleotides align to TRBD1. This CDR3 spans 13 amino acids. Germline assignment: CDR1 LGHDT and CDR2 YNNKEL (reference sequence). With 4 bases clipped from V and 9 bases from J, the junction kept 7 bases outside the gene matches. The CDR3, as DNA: TGTGCCAGCAGCCTCCATACGGGACAGGGGCAGTACTTC. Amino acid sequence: CASSLHTGQGQYF.

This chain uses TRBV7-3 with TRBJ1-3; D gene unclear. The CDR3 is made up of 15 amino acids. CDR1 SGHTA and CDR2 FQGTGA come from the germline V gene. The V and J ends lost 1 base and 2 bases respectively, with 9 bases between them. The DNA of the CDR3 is TGTGCCAGCAGCTTAATTGGGTCAGCTGGAAACACCATATATTTT. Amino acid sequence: CASSLIGSAGNTIYF.

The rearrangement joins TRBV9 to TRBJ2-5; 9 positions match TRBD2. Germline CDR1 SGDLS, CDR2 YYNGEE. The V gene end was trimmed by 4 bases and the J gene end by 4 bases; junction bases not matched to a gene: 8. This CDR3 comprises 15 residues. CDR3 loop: CASSPMTSGGETQYF. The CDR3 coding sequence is TGTGCCAGCAGCCCGATGACTAGCGGAGGAGAGACCCAGTACTTC.

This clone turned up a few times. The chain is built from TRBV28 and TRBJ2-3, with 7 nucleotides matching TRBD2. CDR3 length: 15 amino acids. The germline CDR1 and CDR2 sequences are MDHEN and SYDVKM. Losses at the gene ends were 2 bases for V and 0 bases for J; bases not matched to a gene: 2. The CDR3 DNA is TGTGCCAGCAGTTTAACTAGCGATAGCACAGATACGCAGTATTTT. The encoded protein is CASSLTSDSTDTQYF.

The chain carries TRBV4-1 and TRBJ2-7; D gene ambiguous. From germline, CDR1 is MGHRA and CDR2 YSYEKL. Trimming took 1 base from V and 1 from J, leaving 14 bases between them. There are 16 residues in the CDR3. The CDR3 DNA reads TGCGCCAGCAGCCAAGTTTGGAGCACCTCTTCCTACGAGCAGTACTTC. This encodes CASSQVWSTSSYEQYF.